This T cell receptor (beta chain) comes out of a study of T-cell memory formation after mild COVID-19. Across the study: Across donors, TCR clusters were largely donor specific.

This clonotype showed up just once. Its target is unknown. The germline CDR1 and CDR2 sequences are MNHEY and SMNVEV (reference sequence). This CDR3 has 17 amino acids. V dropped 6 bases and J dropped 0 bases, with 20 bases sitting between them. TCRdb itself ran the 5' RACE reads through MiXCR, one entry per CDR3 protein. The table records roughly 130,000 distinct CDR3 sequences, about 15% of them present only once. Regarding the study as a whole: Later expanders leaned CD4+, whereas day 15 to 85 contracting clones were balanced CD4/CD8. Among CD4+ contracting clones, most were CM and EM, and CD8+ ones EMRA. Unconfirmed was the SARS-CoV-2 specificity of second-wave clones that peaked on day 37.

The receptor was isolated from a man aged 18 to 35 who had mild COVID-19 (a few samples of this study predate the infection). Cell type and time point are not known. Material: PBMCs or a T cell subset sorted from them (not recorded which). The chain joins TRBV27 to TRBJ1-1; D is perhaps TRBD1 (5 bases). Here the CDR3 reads CASRLRAQAAMNTEAFF. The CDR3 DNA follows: TGTGCCAGCAGATTAAGGGCACAGGCGGCAATGAACACTGAAGCTTTCTTT.